This T cell receptor (beta chain) was profiled in a study of OX40 agonist ivuxolimab in advanced cancers. Study at large: At 0.01 to 10 mg/kg, ivuxolimab was administered intravenously to patients every 2 weeks. Prior anti-PD-1, anti-PD-L1 or anti-CTLA-4 therapy was allowed; roughly 40% had some.

TCRdb's table, derived via immunoSEQ multiplex PCR, lists solely in-frame clones and lacks some. Altogether tens of thousands of clones are present, 85% to 95% being singletons, with the ten largest covering approximately 20%. The V end lost 1 base, the J end lost 1 base, and 8 bases lay between the germline ends. The CDR3 is made up of 15 amino acids. Per germline, CDR1 KGHSH and CDR2 LQKENI. The clonotype was recovered from an adult with an advanced solid tumor such as melanoma, head and neck, liver or kidney cancer. The chain recombines TRBV18 with TRBJ1-5; the D is unclear. Sequencing used CD4+ or CD8+ T cells sorted from blood, obtained in a trial of the OX40 agonist ivuxolimab. The CDR3 region has the DNA TGTGCCAGCTCACCACTGGCCGAGAGCAATCAGCCCCAGCATTTT. It encodes CASSPLAESNQPQHF.